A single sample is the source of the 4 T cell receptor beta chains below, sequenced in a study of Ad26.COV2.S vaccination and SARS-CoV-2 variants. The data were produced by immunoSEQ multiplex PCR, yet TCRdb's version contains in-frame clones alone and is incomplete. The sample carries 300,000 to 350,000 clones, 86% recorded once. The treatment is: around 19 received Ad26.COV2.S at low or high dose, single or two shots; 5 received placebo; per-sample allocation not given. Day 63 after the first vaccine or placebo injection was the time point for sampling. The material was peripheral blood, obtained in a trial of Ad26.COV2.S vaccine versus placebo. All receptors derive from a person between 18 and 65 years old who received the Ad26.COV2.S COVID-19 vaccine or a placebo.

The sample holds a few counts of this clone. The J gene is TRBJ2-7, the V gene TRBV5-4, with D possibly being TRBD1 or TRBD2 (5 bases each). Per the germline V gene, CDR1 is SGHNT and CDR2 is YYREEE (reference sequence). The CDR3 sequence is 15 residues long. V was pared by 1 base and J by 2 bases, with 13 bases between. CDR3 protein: CASSLQGASPYEQYF. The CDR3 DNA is TGTGCCAGCAGCTTGCAGGGAGCCTCCCCCTACGAGCAGTACTTC.

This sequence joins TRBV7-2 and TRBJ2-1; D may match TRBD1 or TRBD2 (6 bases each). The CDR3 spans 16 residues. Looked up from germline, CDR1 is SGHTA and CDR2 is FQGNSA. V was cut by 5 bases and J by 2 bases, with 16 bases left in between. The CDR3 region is CASSQNSRGAYNEQFF. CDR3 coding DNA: TGTGCCAGCAGCCAAAACTCTAGGGGGGCCTACAATGAGCAGTTCTTC.

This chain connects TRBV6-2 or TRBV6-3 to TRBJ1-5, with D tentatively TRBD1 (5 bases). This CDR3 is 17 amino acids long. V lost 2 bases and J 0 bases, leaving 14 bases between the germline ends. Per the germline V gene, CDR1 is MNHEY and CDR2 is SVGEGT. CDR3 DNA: TGTGCCAGCAGTTACCCGTTTGGACACCGTAGCAATCAGCCCCAGCATTTT. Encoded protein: CASSYPFGHRSNQPQHF.

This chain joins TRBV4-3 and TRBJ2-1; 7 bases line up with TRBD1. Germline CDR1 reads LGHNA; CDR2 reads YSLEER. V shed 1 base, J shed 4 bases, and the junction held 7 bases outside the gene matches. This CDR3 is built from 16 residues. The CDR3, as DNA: TGCGCCAGCAGCCAAGGAGCTGGACAGGCTTACAATGAGCAGTTCTTC. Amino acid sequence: CASSQGAGQAYNEQFF.